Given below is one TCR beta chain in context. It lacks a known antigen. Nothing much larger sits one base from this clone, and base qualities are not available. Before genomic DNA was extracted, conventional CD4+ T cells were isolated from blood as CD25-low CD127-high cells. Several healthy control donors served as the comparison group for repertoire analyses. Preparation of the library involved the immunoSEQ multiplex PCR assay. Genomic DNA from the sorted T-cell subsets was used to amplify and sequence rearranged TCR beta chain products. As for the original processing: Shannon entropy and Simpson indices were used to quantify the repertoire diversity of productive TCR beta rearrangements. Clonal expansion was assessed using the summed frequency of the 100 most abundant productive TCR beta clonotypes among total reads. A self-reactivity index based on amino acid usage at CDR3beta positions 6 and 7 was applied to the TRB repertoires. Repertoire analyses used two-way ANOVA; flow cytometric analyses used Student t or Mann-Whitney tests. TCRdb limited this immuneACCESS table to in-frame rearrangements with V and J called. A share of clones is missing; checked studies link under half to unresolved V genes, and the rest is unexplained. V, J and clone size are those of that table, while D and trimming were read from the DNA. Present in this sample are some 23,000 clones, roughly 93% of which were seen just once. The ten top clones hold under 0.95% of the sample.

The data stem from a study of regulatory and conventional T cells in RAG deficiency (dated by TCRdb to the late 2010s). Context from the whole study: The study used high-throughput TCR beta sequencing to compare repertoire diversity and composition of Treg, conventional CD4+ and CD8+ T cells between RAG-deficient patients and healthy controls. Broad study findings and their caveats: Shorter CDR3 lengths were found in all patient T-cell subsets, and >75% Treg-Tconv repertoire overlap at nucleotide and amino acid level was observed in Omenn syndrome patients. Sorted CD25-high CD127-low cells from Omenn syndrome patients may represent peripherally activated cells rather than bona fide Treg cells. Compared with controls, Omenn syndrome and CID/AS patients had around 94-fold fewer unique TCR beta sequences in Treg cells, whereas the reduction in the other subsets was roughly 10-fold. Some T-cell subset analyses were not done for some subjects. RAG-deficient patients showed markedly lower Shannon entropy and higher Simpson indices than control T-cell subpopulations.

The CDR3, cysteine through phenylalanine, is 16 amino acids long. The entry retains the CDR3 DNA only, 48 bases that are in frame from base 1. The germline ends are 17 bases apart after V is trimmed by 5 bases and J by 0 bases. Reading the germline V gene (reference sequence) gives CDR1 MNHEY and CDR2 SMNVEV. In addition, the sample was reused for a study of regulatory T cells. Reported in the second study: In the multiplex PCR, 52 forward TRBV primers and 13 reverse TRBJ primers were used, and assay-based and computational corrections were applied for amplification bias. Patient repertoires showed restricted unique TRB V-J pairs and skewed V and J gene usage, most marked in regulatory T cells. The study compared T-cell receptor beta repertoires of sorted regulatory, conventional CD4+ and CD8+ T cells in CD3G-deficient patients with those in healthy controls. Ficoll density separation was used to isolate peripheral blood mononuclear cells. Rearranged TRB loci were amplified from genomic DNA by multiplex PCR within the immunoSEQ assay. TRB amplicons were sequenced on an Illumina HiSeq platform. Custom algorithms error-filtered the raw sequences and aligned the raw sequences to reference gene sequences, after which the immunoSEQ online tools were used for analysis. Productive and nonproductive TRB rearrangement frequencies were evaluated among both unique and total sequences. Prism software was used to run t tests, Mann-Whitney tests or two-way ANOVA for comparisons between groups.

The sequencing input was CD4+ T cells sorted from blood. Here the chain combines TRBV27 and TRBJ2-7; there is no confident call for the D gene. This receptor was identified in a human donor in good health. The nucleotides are TGTGCCAGCAGTCCATATAGAACTCTAAGCTCCTACGAGCAGTACTTC. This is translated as CASSPYRTLSSYEQYF.